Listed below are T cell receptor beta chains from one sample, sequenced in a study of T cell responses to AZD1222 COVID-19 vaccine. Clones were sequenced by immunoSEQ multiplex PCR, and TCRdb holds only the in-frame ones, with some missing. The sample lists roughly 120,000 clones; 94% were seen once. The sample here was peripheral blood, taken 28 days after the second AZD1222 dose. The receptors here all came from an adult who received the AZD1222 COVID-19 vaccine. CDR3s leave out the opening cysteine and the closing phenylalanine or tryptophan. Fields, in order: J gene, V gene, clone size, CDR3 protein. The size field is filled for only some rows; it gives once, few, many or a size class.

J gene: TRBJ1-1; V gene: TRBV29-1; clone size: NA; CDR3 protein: SATDRMNTEAF
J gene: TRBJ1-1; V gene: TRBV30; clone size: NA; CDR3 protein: AWSGQWDTEAF
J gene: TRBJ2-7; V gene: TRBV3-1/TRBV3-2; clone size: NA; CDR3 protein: ASSQTGSAFYEQY
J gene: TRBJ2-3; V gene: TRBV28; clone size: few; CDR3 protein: ASSPITHSSTDTQY
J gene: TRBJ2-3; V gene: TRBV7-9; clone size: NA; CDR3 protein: ASSVLAGAAGDTQY
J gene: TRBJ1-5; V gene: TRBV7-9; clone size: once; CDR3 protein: ASSLGPSRPQH
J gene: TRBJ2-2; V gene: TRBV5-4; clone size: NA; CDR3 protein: ASSFQGLSANTGELF
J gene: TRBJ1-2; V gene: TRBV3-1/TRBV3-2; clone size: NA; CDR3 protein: ASRNAGRPANGYT
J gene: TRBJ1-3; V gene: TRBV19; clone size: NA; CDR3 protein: ASQSSGNTIY
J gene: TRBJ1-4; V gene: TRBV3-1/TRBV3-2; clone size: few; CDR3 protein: ASSRTGTSEKLF
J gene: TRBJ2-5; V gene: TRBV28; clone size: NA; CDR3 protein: ASSSPALGETQY
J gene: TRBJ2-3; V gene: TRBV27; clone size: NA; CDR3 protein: ASNKGTGAEDTQY
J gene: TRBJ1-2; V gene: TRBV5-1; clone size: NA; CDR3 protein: ASSLAQEIYGYT
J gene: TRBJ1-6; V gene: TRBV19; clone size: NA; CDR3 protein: ASRRTGFPNSPLH
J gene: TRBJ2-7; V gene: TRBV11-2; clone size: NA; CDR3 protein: ASSLDLGMTKY
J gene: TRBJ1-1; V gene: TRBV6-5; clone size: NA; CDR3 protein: STSALDRINTEAF
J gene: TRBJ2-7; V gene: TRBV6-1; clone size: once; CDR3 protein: ASSFEGYEQY
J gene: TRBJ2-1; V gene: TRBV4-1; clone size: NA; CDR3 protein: ASSQDKWQGVGNEQF
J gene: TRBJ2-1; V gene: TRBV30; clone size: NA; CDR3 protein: AWSVIVNEQF
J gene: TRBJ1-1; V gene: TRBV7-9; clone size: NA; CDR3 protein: ASSFFPPRGGEAEAF
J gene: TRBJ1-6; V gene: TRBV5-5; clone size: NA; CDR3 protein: ASSLDAGGNSPLH
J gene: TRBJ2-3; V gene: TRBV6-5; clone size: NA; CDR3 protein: ASYSGGATDTQY
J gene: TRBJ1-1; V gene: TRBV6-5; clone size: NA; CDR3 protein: ASNSEVNTEAF